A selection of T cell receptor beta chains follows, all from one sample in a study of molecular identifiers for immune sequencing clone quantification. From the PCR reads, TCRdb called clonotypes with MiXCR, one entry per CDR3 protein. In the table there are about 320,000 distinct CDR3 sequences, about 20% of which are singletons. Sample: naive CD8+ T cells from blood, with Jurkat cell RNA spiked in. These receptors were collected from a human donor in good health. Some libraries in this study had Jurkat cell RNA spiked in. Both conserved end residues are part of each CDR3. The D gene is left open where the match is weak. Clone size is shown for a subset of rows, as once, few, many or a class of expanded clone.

cdr3_aa: CASSSPGTAGANVLTF; cdr3_nt: TGTGCCAGCAGTTCTCCTGGGACGGCTGGGGCCAACGTCCTGACTTTC; v_call: TRBV6-2/TRBV6-3; d_call: .; j_call: TRBJ2-6; cdr3_length: 16; clone_size: many
cdr3_aa: CAWKMSSPAYEQYF; cdr3_nt: TGTGCCTGGAAAATGAGCTCCCCGGCCTACGAGCAGTACTTC; v_call: TRBV30; d_call: .; j_call: TRBJ2-7; cdr3_length: 14; clone_size: many
cdr3_aa: CAWSVGEGSTEAFF; cdr3_nt: TGTGCCTGGAGTGTAGGGGAGGGGAGCACTGAAGCTTTCTTT; v_call: TRBV30; d_call: .; j_call: TRBJ1-1; cdr3_length: 14; clone_size: few
cdr3_aa: CASSIYPGLAENTDTQYF; cdr3_nt: TGTGCCAGTAGTATTTATCCTGGACTAGCGGAGAACACAGATACGCAGTATTTT; v_call: TRBV19; d_call: TRBD2; j_call: TRBJ2-3; cdr3_length: 18; clone_size: few
cdr3_aa: CASSLNRDYPTNTGELFF; cdr3_nt: TGTGCCAGCAGCTTGAACAGGGACTACCCCACGAACACCGGGGAGCTGTTTTTT; v_call: TRBV5-4; d_call: .; j_call: TRBJ2-2; cdr3_length: 18; clone_size: many
cdr3_aa: CASSFTSGGFYEQYF; cdr3_nt: TGTGCCAGCAGCTTTACTAGCGGGGGCTTCTACGAGCAGTACTTC; v_call: TRBV13; d_call: TRBD2; j_call: TRBJ2-7; cdr3_length: 15; clone_size: many
cdr3_aa: CASSGRGDEQYF; cdr3_nt: TGTGCCAGCAGCGGCCGGGGGGACGAGCAGTACTTC; v_call: TRBV7-9; d_call: TRBD2; j_call: TRBJ2-7; cdr3_length: 12; clone_size: many
cdr3_aa: CASSLVDNEQYF; cdr3_nt: TGTGCCAGCAGCTTAGTAGACAACGAGCAGTACTTC; v_call: TRBV7-2; d_call: .; j_call: TRBJ2-7; cdr3_length: 12; clone_size: many
cdr3_aa: CASRIQGGGTEAFF; cdr3_nt: TGTGCCAGCAGGATCCAGGGAGGGGGCACTGAAGCTTTCTTT; v_call: TRBV7-9; d_call: .; j_call: TRBJ1-1; cdr3_length: 14; clone_size: many
cdr3_aa: CASSYGGPREQYF; cdr3_nt: TGTGCCAGCAGTTACGGGGGGCCTCGCGAGCAGTACTTC; v_call: TRBV6-2/TRBV6-3; d_call: .; j_call: TRBJ2-7; cdr3_length: 13; clone_size: many
cdr3_aa: CASRNAPGTQYF; cdr3_nt: TGTGCCAGTAGAAACGCCCCAGGTACGCAGTATTTT; v_call: TRBV19; d_call: .; j_call: TRBJ2-3; cdr3_length: 12; clone_size: .
cdr3_aa: CSARAPMRTEAFF; cdr3_nt: TGCAGTGCTAGAGCCCCAATGAGGACTGAAGCTTTCTTT; v_call: TRBV20-1; d_call: .; j_call: TRBJ1-1; cdr3_length: 13; clone_size: many
cdr3_aa: CASSLVGVGEQYF; cdr3_nt: TGTGCCAGCAGTTTAGTCGGGGTCGGGGAGCAGTACTTC; v_call: TRBV27; d_call: .; j_call: TRBJ2-7; cdr3_length: 13; clone_size: .
cdr3_aa: CASSPESNADTQYF; cdr3_nt: TGTGCCAGCAGTCCGGAGTCAAATGCAGATACGCAGTATTTT; v_call: TRBV12-3/TRBV12-4; d_call: .; j_call: TRBJ2-3; cdr3_length: 14; clone_size: .
cdr3_aa: CASSVSQLAVANTGELFF; cdr3_nt: TGTGCCAGCAGCGTTTCCCAGCTAGCGGTCGCGAACACCGGGGAGCTGTTTTTT; v_call: TRBV9; d_call: TRBD2; j_call: TRBJ2-2; cdr3_length: 18; clone_size: many
cdr3_aa: CASRRTGVSLGAEAFF; cdr3_nt: TGTGCCAGCAGACGGACAGGGGTCTCCCTCGGCGCTGAAGCTTTCTTT; v_call: TRBV7-8; d_call: TRBD1; j_call: TRBJ1-1; cdr3_length: 16; clone_size: many
cdr3_aa: CASSLVGTYGYTF; cdr3_nt: TGTGCCAGCAGTTTAGTGGGGACTTATGGCTACACCTTC; v_call: TRBV12-3/TRBV12-4; d_call: .; j_call: TRBJ1-2; cdr3_length: 13; clone_size: .